The 8 T cell receptor beta chains below come from one sample, sequenced in a study of control samples from healthy donors and cancer patients. Sequencing used immunoSEQ multiplex PCR; TCRdb keeps in-frame clones, though not all of them. Altogether some 140,000 clones are present, about nine tenths being singletons, with the ten largest covering around 10%. The sequenced sample consisted of blood. All receptors come from a man aged 25-45 years in good health.

The chain recombines TRBV6-5 with TRBJ2-7; D assignment may be TRBD1 or TRBD2 (5 bases each). There are 16 residues in the CDR3. Germline CDR1 is MNHEY and CDR2 is SVGAGI. Trimming took off 0 bases at V and 2 bases at J, with 14 bases between the two ends. As DNA, the CDR3 is TGTGCCAGCAGTTACTCTGGGGACCTCCTGGCCTACGAGCAGTACTTC. It is translated as CASSYSGDLLAYEQYF.

The table lists this clone with many counts. This chain uses TRBV6-4 with TRBJ2-1; 9 bases line up with TRBD1. Losses at the gene ends were 6 bases for V and 7 bases for J; bases not matched to a gene: 10. The CDR3 has 15 amino acids. Germline CDR1 reads MRHNA; CDR2 reads SNTAGT. Written as DNA, the CDR3 is TGTGCCAGCAGCGCCGGGACAGGGCATGGAAATGAGCAGTTCTTC. Protein product: CASSAGTGHGNEQFF.

The CDR3 loop is CASSILGTEAFF. The CDR3 coding sequence is TGTGCCAGCAGTATCCTGGGAACTGAAGCTTTCTTT. This chain joins TRBV14 and TRBJ1-1; D is uncertain. Germline-derived CDR1 and CDR2 are SGHDN and FVKESK. V lost 6 bases and J lost 5, with 10 bases in between. The CDR3 has 12 residues.

The chain is built from TRBV1 and TRBJ1-2. TRBV1 is a pseudogene. The CDR3 runs to 16 residues. In DNA, the CDR3 is TGCACCAGCAGCCCCCCAGCGCCCGGCGGGATCTATGGCTACACCTTC. Amino acid sequence: CTSSPPAPGGIYGYTF.

The CDR3 sequence is CASSQGSNEQFF. For the CDR3, the DNA is TGTGCCAGCAGCCAGGGCAGCAATGAGCAGTTCTTC. The genes are TRBV7-3 and TRBJ2-1; possible D gene TRBD1, 5 bases. Germline V gives CDR1 SGHTA, CDR2 FQGTGA. V was clipped by 5 bases and J by 6 bases, with 8 bases between them. The CDR3 runs to 12 residues.

This chain joins TRBV11-2 and TRBJ2-1; possible D gene TRBD1, 7 bases. Germline assignment: CDR1 SGHAT and CDR2 FQNNGV. This CDR3 is built from 15 residues. V was cut by 5 bases and J by 4 bases, with 15 bases left in between. The CDR3 is CASSQDRTTYNEQFF. CDR3 DNA sequence: TGTGCCAGCAGCCAGGACAGGACTACATACAATGAGCAGTTCTTC.

The genes are TRBV14 and TRBJ1-1; D is uncertain. Trimming took 6 bases from V and 1 from J, leaving 6 bases between them. This CDR3 has 12 amino acids. Per germline, CDR1 SGHDN and CDR2 FVKESK. The DNA of the CDR3 is TGTGCCAGCAGTGTGAGGAACACTGAAGCTTTCTTT. Amino acid sequence: CASSVRNTEAFF.

The V and J genes are TRBV29-1 and TRBJ1-2; 9 nucleotides align to TRBD1. CDR1 and CDR2 (germline): SQVTM, ANQGSEA. V was clipped by 3 bases and J by 4 bases; unmatched bases: 12. The CDR3 runs to 16 residues. The CDR3 nucleotides are TGCAGCGTTGAGGAACCTTACAGGGGGCCAAGCTATGGCTACACCTTC. Encoded protein: CSVEEPYRGPSYGYTF.